Following are 21 T cell receptor beta chains from one sample sequenced in a study of T cell responses to AZD1222 COVID-19 vaccine. Some clones are missing from TCRdb's copy, which holds only in-frame ones; the method was immunoSEQ multiplex PCR. The table lists 20,000 to 30,000 clones, 88% of them singletons. The material sequenced was peripheral blood, taken 28 days after the second AZD1222 dose. The receptors originated from an adult who received the AZD1222 COVID-19 vaccine.

This chain uses TRBV7-2 with TRBJ1-5; 9 nucleotides match TRBD1. Trimming removed 4 bases from V and 6 bases from J; junction bases left unmatched: 7. Germline V gene sequence: CDR1 SGHTA, CDR2 FQGNSA. The CDR3 is made up of 15 amino acids. CDR3 DNA sequence: TGTGCCAGCAGCTCTAGACAGGGGGGTATTCAGCCCCAGCATTTT. Protein: CASSSRQGGIQPQHF.

The J gene is TRBJ2-7, the V gene TRBV5-3; D possibly matches TRBD1 or TRBD2 (5 bases each). TRBV5-3 is an ORF, and what it does is uncertain. This CDR3 region has 15 residues. Trimming removed 0 bases at V and 2 bases at J, with 12 bases between. CDR3 residues: CARSLVGTEAYEQYF. The CDR3 coding sequence is TGTGCCAGAAGCTTGGTCGGGACGGAAGCCTACGAGCAGTACTTC.

The gene calls are TRBV6-1 and TRBJ1-5, with D hard to call. CDR1 and CDR2 from the germline V gene are MNHNS and SASEGT. This CDR3 is built from 15 residues. The V end lost 3 bases, the J end lost 11 bases, and 20 bases lay between the germline ends. CDR3 in DNA: TGTGCCAGCAGTGATAGTGGGGTGGGGTTGGTGACCCAGCATTTT. Its protein product is CASSDSGVGLVTQHF.

The chain recombines TRBV7-6 with TRBJ2-7; 11 positions match TRBD1. With V trimmed by 1 base and J by 6 bases, 5 bases remained unmatched. The CDR3 consists of 15 residues. From germline, CDR1 is SGHVS and CDR2 FNYEAQ. In DNA, the CDR3 is TGTGCCAGCAGCTTAGGTGGGACAGGGGGATCCGAGCAGTACTTC. The encoded protein is CASSLGGTGGSEQYF.

This clone was picked up one time. This chain links TRBV5-4 with TRBJ2-7; no definite D call. Germline V lookup: CDR1 SGHNT, CDR2 YYREEE (reference sequence). Trimming cost V 0 bases and J 6 bases, with 13 bases left between them. This CDR3 has 14 residues. The DNA of the CDR3 is TGTGCCAGCAGCTTGGGTTCCTTGTTGTCCGAGCAGTACTTC. Protein product: CASSLGSLLSEQYF.

The CDR3 region has the DNA TGCGCCAGCAGCTTACGGGAACAGGGAGGAAACACCATATATTTT. Protein product: CASSLREQGGNTIYF. The chain joins TRBV5-1 to TRBJ1-3, with D possibly matching TRBD1 (6 bases). The CDR3 consists of 15 residues. Germline V gene lookup returns CDR1 SGHRS and CDR2 YFSETQ. V gave up 2 bases and J gave up 4 bases, with 13 bases separating them.

The chain recombines TRBV24-1 with TRBJ1-1, with D tentatively TRBD1 (5 bases). The ends were cut back, 3 bases at V and 6 bases at J, with 10 bases in the middle. The CDR3 extends over 13 amino acids. Germline loops: CDR1 KGHDR, CDR2 SFDVKD. The chain's CDR3 is CATSDSHRSEAFF. As DNA, the CDR3 is TGTGCCACCAGTGATAGCCACAGGTCTGAAGCTTTCTTT.

The chain uses TRBV5-4 and TRBJ1-6; D remains unclear. CDR1 is SGHNT, CDR2 YYREEE, per germline (reference sequence). This CDR3 region has 14 residues. The V and J ends lost 1 base and 7 bases respectively, with 9 bases between them. The CDR3 spells CASSLIQSNSPLHF. The CDR3 DNA follows: TGTGCCAGCAGCTTGATACAGTCCAATTCACCCCTCCACTTT.

This clone was observed a single time. The J gene is TRBJ2-5, the V gene TRBV27; 7 bases fit TRBD2. The CDR3 totals 13 residues. CDR1 and CDR2 from the germline V gene are MNHEY and SMNVEV (reference sequence). V was pared by 8 bases and J by 0 bases, with 3 bases of the junction left unmatched. CDR3 amino acids: CASARGDQETQYF. CDR3 sequence (DNA): TGTGCCAGCGCACGGGGGGACCAAGAGACCCAGTACTTC.

The chain joins TRBV5-4 to TRBJ2-7; 8 nucleotides line up with TRBD2. After removal of 4 bases from V and 4 bases from J, the junction contained 10 bases not matched to a gene. The CDR3 runs 15 residues. In germline, CDR1 is SGHNT, CDR2 YYREEE (reference sequence). CDR3 bases: TGTGCCAGCAGCCCCCAAGCGGGGGCCGGGTACGAGCAGTACTTC. This encodes CASSPQAGAGYEQYF.

The rearrangement links TRBV28 to TRBJ1-2, with a possible D match to TRBD1 (5 bases). The CDR3 extends over 13 amino acids. Trimming left V 7 bases short and J 3 bases short, with 12 bases between. Germline loops: CDR1 MDHEN, CDR2 SYDVKM. The CDR3 bases are TGTGCCAGCACCTCGGGGGGGTACTATGGCTACACCTTC. Its translation: CASTSGGYYGYTF.

V usage is TRBV6-5 and J usage is TRBJ2-7, with 10 bases aligning to TRBD1. The CDR3 consists of 14 residues. In germline, CDR1 is MNHEY, CDR2 SVGAGI. J gave up 5 bases and V 6 bases, and 7 bases lay outside the gene matches. CDR3 DNA sequence: TGTGCCAGCAGGCCGGGACAGGGGTTGCACGAGCAGTACTTC. Amino acids: CASRPGQGLHEQYF.

This chain connects TRBV18 to TRBJ1-1, with 7 bases identical to TRBD1. Germline V gene lookup returns CDR1 KGHSH and CDR2 LQKENI. CDR3 length: 14 amino acids. V lost 3 bases to trimming and J lost 3 bases; unmatched junction nucleotides: 4. The CDR3 region has the DNA TGTGCCAGCTCACCGGCACAGGGGTACACTGAAGCTTTCTTT. Translated, it gives CASSPAQGYTEAFF.

With regard to this clone: The CDR3 carries no conserved terminal phenylalanine or tryptophan, so it likely arises from a read error. No DNA is shown, since the ends of the CDR3 on it are uncertain; the CDR3 is the one TCRdb lists. This sequence joins TRBV7-6 and TRBJ1-2. Germline loops: CDR1 SGHVS, CDR2 FNYEAQ. The CDR3 is 11 residues long, counting both termini. The CDR3 region is CASSLSRVPSY.

V usage is TRBV4-3 and J usage is TRBJ1-6; D is undetermined. Germline assignment: CDR1 LGHNA and CDR2 YSLEER. The CDR3 has 14 residues. With 1 base removed from V and 10 bases from J, the gap between germline ends came to 11 bases. The CDR3, as DNA: TGCGCCAGCAGCCAAGTGGTATCCGGATCACCCCTCCACTTT. It translates to CASSQVVSGSPLHF.

V and J are TRBV19 and TRBJ1-1; no reliable D call. Germline V lookup: CDR1 LNHDA, CDR2 SQIVND (reference sequence). The V gene lost 9 bases and the J gene lost 6 bases, with 20 bases spanning the gap. This CDR3 has 14 amino acids. For the CDR3, the DNA is TGTGCCAGCCAACTGAATAGAGGGAGGGCTGAAGCTTTCTTT. Translating it yields CASQLNRGRAEAFF.

The rearrangement uses TRBV2 and TRBJ1-1; D gene unclear. The germline V and J ends were trimmed by 0 bases and 0 bases, with 5 bases remaining between them. Germline lookup yields CDR1 SNHLY and CDR2 FYNNEI. The CDR3 contains 14 residues. The CDR3, as DNA: TGTGCCAGCAGTGAAGCGAGGATGAACACTGAAGCTTTCTTT. This translates into CASSEARMNTEAFF.

The V and J genes are TRBV5-6 and TRBJ1-1, with 7 positions matching TRBD1. Trimming took 3 bases from V and 2 from J; bases not matched to a gene: 7. The length of the CDR3 is 15 residues. The germline V gene has CDR1 SGHDT and CDR2 YYEEEE. CDR3 amino acids: CASSWGTVGNTEAFF. CDR3 DNA: TGTGCCAGCAGCTGGGGGACAGTCGGAAACACTGAAGCTTTCTTT.

The J gene is TRBJ2-7, the V gene TRBV12-3 or TRBV12-4; possibly TRBD2 for D (5 bases). The CDR3 has 12 amino acids. V dropped 5 bases and J dropped 4 bases, with 9 bases sitting between them. CDR3 coding DNA: TGTGCCAGCAGTCCCGAGGGATACGAGCAGTACTTC. Its protein is CASSPEGYEQYF.

The chain joins TRBV5-1 to TRBJ1-2; TRBD1 aligns across 7 bases. The ends lost 4 bases at V and 4 bases at J; junction bases unmatched: 10. The CDR3 length is 15 residues. Germline V gene sequence: CDR1 SGHRS, CDR2 YFSETQ. This CDR3 reads CASSPATGKSYGYTF. As DNA, the CDR3 is TGCGCCAGCAGCCCGGCGACAGGGAAGAGCTATGGCTACACCTTC.

The rearrangement links TRBV2 to TRBJ2-2, with no clear D. V was pared by 3 bases and J by 8 bases, with 7 bases between. The CDR3 sequence is 12 residues long. Looked up from germline, CDR1 is SNHLY and CDR2 is FYNNEI. The CDR3 coding sequence is TGTGCCAGCAGTGACCTAAGGGGGGAGCTGTTTTTT. Residues: CASSDLRGELFF.